A selection of T cell receptor beta chains follows, all from one sample in a study of blood T cell repertoires in COVID-19. The repertoire was sequenced with immunoSEQ multiplex PCR; TCRdb's copy has only in-frame clones and lacks some. The sample consists of 200,000 to 250,000 clones, 90% of them appearing once. The sample comprised PBMCs or T cells enriched from blood (not recorded which). All receptors derive from a man aged 30 to 39 who had been exposed to COVID-19. Both conserved end residues are part of each CDR3. The D gene is left open where the match is weak. Clone size is stated in some rows and not others, as once, few, many or a class when expanded.

many	TRBV6-5	.	TRBJ2-1	TGTGCCAGCAGGCATCAGGGGAGCTCCTACAATGAGCAGTTCTTC	CASRHQGSSYNEQFF
.	TRBV7-9	.	TRBJ1-6	TGTGCCAGCAGGGGAGATTCACCCCTCCACTTT	CASRGDSPLHF
.	TRBV12-3/TRBV12-4	.	TRBJ2-2	TGTGCCAGCAGTTTCGGGGGCGGGGAGCTGTTTTTT	CASSFGGGELFF
.	TRBV15	.	TRBJ2-2	TGTGCCACCAGCAGAGTTCGTGCAGAAAACACCGGGGAGCTGTTTTTT	CATSRVRAENTGELFF
.	TRBV5-1	.	TRBJ2-6	TGCGCCAGCAGCCCCTACAGCTCTGGGGCCAACGTCCTGACTTTC	CASSPYSSGANVLTF
.	TRBV6-5	.	TRBJ2-7	TGTGCCAGCAGCTTGACAGGCCCTTACGAGCAGTACTTC	CASSLTGPYEQYF
.	TRBV14	.	TRBJ2-2	TGTGCCAGCAGCCAACTCGGTAAAGCATCTCGTGACACCGGGGAGCTGTTTTTT	CASSQLGKASRDTGELFF
.	TRBV6-5	TRBD2	TRBJ2-2	TGTGCCAGCCGCCGGGACTACAACACCGGGGAGCTGTTTTTT	CASRRDYNTGELFF
.	TRBV6-1	.	TRBJ1-2	TGTGCCAGCAGTGAATATCAGGGTGGCTACACCTTC	CASSEYQGGYTF
.	TRBV20-1	TRBD2	TRBJ2-1	TGCAGTGCTAGTCCCGGACTAGCGGGGTTAGATGAGCAGTTCTTC	CSASPGLAGLDEQFF
once	TRBV6-5	.	TRBJ1-2	TGTGCCTGCTCGGCGGTGAACTATGGCTACACCTTC	CACSAVNYGYTF
.	TRBV27	TRBD2	TRBJ2-3	TGTGCCAGCAGTCCCACTAGCGGGGGCGCTATAAATACGCAGTATTTT	CASSPTSGGAINTQYF
.	TRBV6-2/TRBV6-3	TRBD1	TRBJ2-2	TGTGCCAGCAGTTACCGGACAGGGTCCGGGGAGCTGTTTTTT	CASSYRTGSGELFF
.	TRBV30	TRBD2	TRBJ2-7	TGTGCCTGGAGTGGGTTGAGTAGCGGGGGGCACTACGAGCAGTACTTC	CAWSGLSSGGHYEQYF
.	TRBV5-1	TRBD1	TRBJ2-3	TGCGCCAGCAGCCTTTTAGAGGGACAGCTCACAGATACGCAGTATTTT	CASSLLEGQLTDTQYF
few	TRBV3-1/TRBV3-2	TRBD1	TRBJ2-3	TGTGCCAGCAGCCGGCACAGGGGGCAAGATACGCAGTATTTT	CASSRHRGQDTQYF
.	TRBV6-5	.	TRBJ1-2	TGTGCCAGTCACCACGCAATGGAGGTTAACTATGGCTACACCTTC	CASHHAMEVNYGYTF
.	TRBV4-1	.	TRBJ1-5	TGCGCCAGCAGCCAAGTCCAGGGGCAATATCAGCCCCAGCATTTT	CASSQVQGQYQPQHF